A single sample gave rise to the 26 T cell receptor beta chains below, sequenced in a study of blood T cell repertoires in COVID-19. Profiling relied on immunoSEQ multiplex PCR, and the TCRdb table lists in-frame clones only, not all of them. The table includes around 100,000 clones, about 89% detected once. Sequences were obtained from peripheral blood. These receptors all come from a middle-aged man with acute or convalescent COVID-19.

This clone was recorded a few times. V and J are TRBV19 and TRBJ1-5; D gene unclear. Germline CDR1 reads LNHDA; CDR2 reads SQIVND (reference sequence). Trimming removed 1 base at V and 8 bases at J, with 9 bases between. The CDR3 runs 13 residues. CDR3 sequence reads: CASSIGRPEPQHF. DNA for the CDR3: TGTGCCAGTAGTATAGGGCGGCCGGAGCCCCAGCATTTT.

As regards this clone: The missing conserved phenylalanine or tryptophan at the end of this CDR3 makes a read error likely. The DNA is omitted, as the CDR3 cannot be located on it reliably, and the CDR3 follows TCRdb's listing. This chain uses TRBV30 with TRBJ1-1; whether TRBD1, the table's D call, matches the DNA was not checked. Germline CDR1 and CDR2: GTSNPN and SVGIG (reference sequence). Inclusive of both ends, the CDR3 amounts to 13 amino acids. Here the CDR3 reads CAWRDVRDSPPQS.

CDR3 loop: CAWSVNLGQGSWQPQHF. In DNA, the CDR3 is TGTGCCTGGAGTGTTAATCTGGGACAGGGATCCTGGCAGCCCCAGCATTTT. The V gene is TRBV30, the J gene TRBJ1-5, with 9 bases identical to TRBD1. Germline values: CDR1 GTSNPN, CDR2 SVGIG (reference sequence). V was clipped by 0 bases and J by 7 bases; unmatched bases: 13. The length of the CDR3 is 17 residues. Full variable domain (missing parts from reference TRBV30 and TRBJ1-5): SQTIHQWPATLVQPVGSPLSLECTVEGTSNPNLYWYRQAAGRGLQLLFYSVGIGQISSEVPQNLSASRPQDRQFILSSKKLLLSDSGFYLCAWSVNLGQGSWQPQHFGDGTRLSIL.

This chain joins TRBV12-5 and TRBJ2-5, with 11 positions matching TRBD1. The germline CDR1 and CDR2 sequences are LGHNT and FRNRAP. With V trimmed by 6 bases and J by 7 bases, 7 bases remained unmatched. This CDR3 contains 14 residues. The CDR3 DNA sequence: TGTGCTAGTGGATGGACAGGGGGCGGTGGGACCCAGTACTTC. This encodes CASGWTGGGGTQYF.

CDR3 sequence reads: CASSLAPGNEQFF. The CDR3 DNA reads TGTGCCAGCAGCTTAGCGCCCGGTAATGAGCAGTTCTTC. The genes are TRBV7-8 and TRBJ2-1; D not certain. CDR1 is SGHVS, CDR2 FQNEAQ, per germline. CDR3 length equals 13 residues. V shed 0 bases and J shed 7 bases, with 7 bases lying between them.

This rearrangement joins TRBV7-2 to TRBJ2-7; TRBD2 agrees at 8 bases. The junction had 8 bases not matched to a gene; V was cut back by 0 bases and J by 4 bases. The CDR3 sequence is 16 residues long. Germline loops: CDR1 SGHTA, CDR2 FQGNSA. Here the CDR3 reads CASSLAERGNLYEQYF. As DNA, the CDR3 is TGTGCCAGCAGCTTAGCCGAGCGGGGGAACCTTTACGAGCAGTACTTC.

This clone appeared a few times. This chain connects TRBV10-3 to TRBJ2-1; the match to TRBD1 covers 7 bases. The length of the CDR3 is 15 residues. Germline CDR1 and CDR2: ENHRY and SYGVKD. The J segment lost 7 bases and the V segment lost 5 bases, leaving 11 bases of the junction unmatched. CDR3 region: CAISLDRASGNEQFF. CDR3 sequence (DNA): TGTGCCATCAGTCTAGACAGGGCTAGTGGGAATGAGCAGTTCTTC.

This clone was picked up one time. V is TRBV7-7 and J is TRBJ2-3; possibly TRBD2 for D (5 bases). The CDR3 contains 15 residues. The V gene's germline CDR1 is SSHAT and CDR2 FNYEAQ (reference sequence). V lost 5 bases and J lost 4, with 16 bases in between. The CDR3, as DNA: TGTGCCAGCAGCCCGTCTTTTATGGGAGCAGATACGCAGTATTTT. It translates to CASSPSFMGADTQYF.

The chain joins TRBV19 to TRBJ2-1; tentative D call: TRBD2 (6 bases). Trimming stripped 1 base from V and 4 bases from J, with 14 bases between. The CDR3 runs to 16 residues. Germline loops: CDR1 LNHDA, CDR2 SQIVND (reference sequence). As DNA, the CDR3 is TGTGCCAGTAGTATAGTCCGTAGTAGCGGTTACAATGAGCAGTTCTTC. Translating it yields CASSIVRSSGYNEQFF.

With respect to this clone: Other DNA sequences of this sample code for an identical CDR3. V and J are TRBV5-1 and TRBJ2-2, with TRBD1 matching over 7 bases. CDR1 and CDR2 from the germline V gene are SGHRS and YFSETQ. The junction had 0 bases not matched to a gene; V was cut back by 1 base and J by 3 bases. The CDR3 totals 14 residues. The CDR3 loop is CASSLTGDTGELFF. In DNA form, the CDR3 reads TGCGCCAGCAGCTTGACAGGGGACACCGGGGAGCTGTTTTTT.

This clone was detected once. The chain recombines TRBV7-8 with TRBJ1-3, with D unclear. The germline V and J ends were trimmed by 0 bases and 0 bases, with 6 bases remaining between them. Germline assignment: CDR1 SGHVS and CDR2 FQNEAQ. The CDR3 runs to 15 residues. As DNA, the CDR3 is TGTGCCAGCAGCTTAGCGCAGGACTCTGGAAACACCATATATTTT. Protein: CASSLAQDSGNTIYF.

The chain employs TRBV11-2 and TRBJ2-1; D might be TRBD2 (5 bases). The germline V gene encodes CDR1 SGHAT and CDR2 FQNNGV. The CDR3 has 16 amino acids. Deletions cut 4 bases from V and 4 bases from J, with 17 bases between. The CDR3 here is CASSSERFDVYNEQFF. The CDR3 bases are TGTGCCAGCAGCTCCGAGCGGTTCGACGTATACAATGAGCAGTTCTTC.

The chain couples TRBV12-3 or TRBV12-4 to TRBJ1-1; D unresolved. The CDR3 extends over 12 amino acids. V was shortened by 3 bases and J by 1 base, with 3 bases between the two germline ends. CDR3 bases: TGTGCCAGCAGTTTCAGGAACACTGAAGCTTTCTTT. Its translation: CASSFRNTEAFF.

The rearrangement uses TRBV19 and TRBJ2-1, with D perhaps matching TRBD2 (6 bases). Germline CDR1 and CDR2: LNHDA and SQIVND (reference sequence). The ends were cut back, 5 bases at V and 4 bases at J, with 15 bases in the middle. The CDR3 runs 15 residues. The CDR3 spells CASSGGMGIYNEQFF. As DNA, the CDR3 is TGTGCCAGTAGTGGCGGGATGGGGATTTACAATGAGCAGTTCTTC.

This clone was seen only a few times. V gene TRBV5-4 combines with J gene TRBJ1-1; D gene uncertain. Trimming took 0 bases from V and 1 from J, leaving 13 bases between them. This CDR3 region has 16 residues. The germline gives CDR1 SGHNT, CDR2 YYREEE (reference sequence). In DNA form, the CDR3 reads TGTGCCAGCAGCTTGGCCGCGGGGATTGGGAACACTGAAGCTTTCTTT. Translation gives CASSLAAGIGNTEAFF.

V gene TRBV7-9 combines with J gene TRBJ2-5, with 8 bases aligning to TRBD2. The CDR3 sequence is 14 residues long. Germline CDR1 is SEHNR and CDR2 is FQNEAQ (reference sequence). The trim removed 3 bases at V and 4 bases at J, leaving 4 bases unmatched. The CDR3 bases are TGTGCCAGCAGCTTGACGGGGGGGCCAGAGACCCAGTACTTC. The encoded protein is CASSLTGGPETQYF.

The chain recombines TRBV18 with TRBJ1-2; tentatively, D is TRBD1 (5 bases). This CDR3 has 12 residues. Trimming stripped 3 bases from V and 10 bases from J, with 12 bases between. Germline CDR1 KGHSH, CDR2 LQKENI. The CDR3 bases are TGTGCCAGCTCACCGGCCCCAGGGATCTACACCTTC. Translating it yields CASSPAPGIYTF.

This clone appeared a single time. V is TRBV7-9 and J is TRBJ1-1; D is unclear. Deletions cut 5 bases from V and 3 bases from J, with 16 bases between. The germline gives CDR1 SEHNR, CDR2 FQNEAQ (reference sequence). The CDR3 sequence is 15 residues long. The chain's CDR3 is CASSPWEAWDTEAFF. Here the CDR3 DNA reads TGTGCCAGCAGCCCCTGGGAGGCGTGGGACACTGAAGCTTTCTTT.

The J gene is TRBJ2-1, the V gene TRBV7-9; D gene unclear. The CDR3 has 12 amino acids. Germline loops: CDR1 SEHNR, CDR2 FQNEAQ (reference sequence). Trimming pared 2 bases from V and 6 bases from J, leaving 5 bases between. The DNA of the CDR3 is TGTGCCAGCAGCTTAATCATCAATGAGCAGTTCTTC. Translation: CASSLIINEQFF.

With respect to this clone: The junction departs from the called germline gene at one end, perhaps through a read error. This sequence joins TRBV19 and TRBJ2-5, with 12 bases that match TRBD1. Germline CDR1 LNHDA, CDR2 SQIVND (reference sequence). This CDR3 spans 17 amino acids. The CDR3 coding sequence is TGTGCCAGTAGTATCCAGGCAGGGACAGGGGGCCAAGAGACCCAGCACTTC. Its translation is CASSIQAGTGGQETQHF. The variable domain in full, completed from reference TRBV19 and TRBJ2-5, reads DGGITQSPKYLFRKEGQNVTLSCEQNLNHDAMYWYRQDPGQGLRLIYYSQIVNDFQKGDIAEGYSVSREKKESFPLTVTSAQKNPTAFYLCASSIQAGTGGQETQHFGPGTRLLVL.

The V and J genes are TRBV12-5 and TRBJ1-5; perhaps TRBD1 as D (6 bases). Germline V gene lookup returns CDR1 LGHNT and CDR2 FRNRAP. This CDR3 spans 15 amino acids. V dropped 1 base and J dropped 1 base, with 8 bases sitting between them. CDR3 loop: CASGLGQVSNQPQHF. CDR3 sequence (DNA): TGTGCTAGTGGTTTGGGACAGGTCAGCAATCAGCCCCAGCATTTT.

This sequence joins TRBV5-5 and TRBJ2-7; D may be TRBD1 (6 bases). The V gene's germline CDR1 is SGHKS and CDR2 YYEKEE (reference sequence). Trimming removed 0 bases at V and 1 base at J, with 8 bases between. This CDR3 comprises 14 residues. As DNA, the CDR3 is TGTGCCAGCAGCTTGGCGGACAGTTCCTACGAGCAGTACTTC. It yields the protein CASSLADSSYEQYF.

J is TRBJ2-3 and V is TRBV6-2 or TRBV6-3, with 10 bases aligning to TRBD2. The J segment lost 4 bases and the V segment lost 2 bases, leaving 3 bases of the junction unmatched. CDR3 length equals 15 residues. Per the germline V gene, CDR1 is MNHEY and CDR2 is SVGEGT. DNA of the CDR3: TGTGCCAGCAGTTACAGAAGCGGGGGGGCAGATACGCAGTATTTT. Residues: CASSYRSGGADTQYF.

This rearrangement joins TRBV7-8 to TRBJ1-2, with D hard to call. Trimming pared 5 bases from V and 4 bases from J, leaving 20 bases between. The CDR3 runs to 16 residues. Germline lookup yields CDR1 SGHVS and CDR2 FQNEAQ. CDR3 loop: CASSHQARQFIYGYTF. The CDR3 DNA reads as TGTGCCAGCAGCCACCAAGCTAGGCAATTTATCTATGGCTACACCTTC.

The CDR3 is CASSLDSRYGYTF. CDR3 DNA sequence: TGCGCCAGCAGCTTGGATAGTCGTTATGGCTACACCTTC. This sequence joins TRBV5-1 and TRBJ1-2; D is uncertain. Trimming removed 0 bases from V and 5 bases from J, with 8 bases in between. Germline V CDR1 and CDR2: SGHRS, YFSETQ. The CDR3 has 13 residues. The entire variable domain, with the rest obtained from reference TRBV5-1 and TRBJ1-2, is as follows: KAGVTQTPRYLIKTRGQQVTLSCSPISGHRSVSWYQQTPGQGLQFLFEYFSETQRNKGNFPGRFSGRQFSNSRSEMNVSTLELGDSALYLCASSLDSRYGYTFGSGTRLTVV.

The rearrangement links TRBV10-3 to TRBJ2-7; TRBD1 might be the D (6 bases). Germline V gene data show CDR1 as ENHRY and CDR2 as SYGVKD. The CDR3 spans 12 residues. V was cut by 10 bases and J by 0 bases, with 10 bases left in between. The CDR3 protein is CATGTPSYEQYF. The CDR3 DNA reads as TGTGCCACCGGGACACCCTCCTACGAGCAGTACTTC.